A selection of T cell receptor beta chains follows, all from one sample in a study of T cells in Graves' hyperthyroidism and ophthalmopathy. TCRdb re-called the multiplex PCR reads through MiXCR, storing one row per CDR3 protein. Of under 350,000 distinct CDR3 sequences detected, 15% to 20% appear once; the ten largest clones hold around 58%. Sample: blood. Receptor source: a woman aged 55 to 70 with Graves' ophthalmopathy. CDR3s include the opening cysteine and the closing phenylalanine or tryptophan. The D gene is left open where the match is weak.

j_gene: TRBJ2-3; d_gene: NA; v_gene: TRBV9; CDR3aa: CASSVSGVVTDTQYF
j_gene: TRBJ2-1; d_gene: NA; v_gene: TRBV6-2/TRBV6-3; CDR3aa: CASSDQSHYNEQFF
j_gene: TRBJ2-7; d_gene: NA; v_gene: TRBV3-1; CDR3aa: CASSQAHGGFYEQYF
j_gene: TRBJ2-2; d_gene: NA; v_gene: TRBV5-1; CDR3aa: CASSLETGMNTGELFF
j_gene: TRBJ2-3; d_gene: NA; v_gene: TRBV20-1; CDR3aa: CSARDGTQLVDTQYF
j_gene: TRBJ2-5; d_gene: TRBD1; v_gene: TRBV7-2; CDR3aa: CASSPLRTGHEETQYF
j_gene: TRBJ1-1; d_gene: NA; v_gene: TRBV20-1; CDR3aa: CSASVSNTEAFF
j_gene: TRBJ2-2; d_gene: NA; v_gene: TRBV20-1; CDR3aa: CSARDFQRPGELFF
j_gene: TRBJ2-7; d_gene: NA; v_gene: TRBV7-6; CDR3aa: CASSFGQGSSYEQYF
j_gene: TRBJ1-1; d_gene: NA; v_gene: TRBV28; CDR3aa: CASRPGRRNTEAFF
j_gene: TRBJ1-1; d_gene: TRBD1; v_gene: TRBV10-2; CDR3aa: CASSAGGLNTEAFF
j_gene: TRBJ2-7; d_gene: TRBD2; v_gene: TRBV12-3/TRBV12-4; CDR3aa: CASSSSGGAYEQYF
j_gene: TRBJ2-7; d_gene: TRBD2; v_gene: TRBV6-2/TRBV6-3; CDR3aa: CASSYWASGGQDSYEQYF
j_gene: TRBJ2-2; d_gene: NA; v_gene: TRBV11-2; CDR3aa: CASSWTPGELFF
j_gene: TRBJ1-2; d_gene: NA; v_gene: TRBV12-3/TRBV12-4; CDR3aa: CASSLVLNWGAGYGYTF
j_gene: TRBJ2-4; d_gene: NA; v_gene: TRBV5-8; CDR3aa: CASSMEGVGRNIQYF
j_gene: TRBJ2-7; d_gene: TRBD2; v_gene: TRBV20-1; CDR3aa: CSALLALSSCEQYF
j_gene: TRBJ2-1; d_gene: TRBD2; v_gene: TRBV20-1; CDR3aa: CSARVGLAAYNEQFF
j_gene: TRBJ1-2; d_gene: TRBD1; v_gene: TRBV12-3/TRBV12-4; CDR3aa: CASRGQGFGYGYTF
j_gene: TRBJ1-2; d_gene: NA; v_gene: TRBV4-1; CDR3aa: CASSQAFLRRENYGYTF
j_gene: TRBJ1-6; d_gene: TRBD1; v_gene: TRBV7-2; CDR3aa: CASSLWGQGDQFHF
j_gene: TRBJ2-3; d_gene: TRBD2; v_gene: TRBV27; CDR3aa: CASRSLGTSGNTDTQYF
j_gene: TRBJ2-2; d_gene: NA; v_gene: TRBV6-1; CDR3aa: CASSPPGNTGELFF
j_gene: TRBJ2-2; d_gene: NA; v_gene: TRBV7-7; CDR3aa: CASSERDSRPLFF
j_gene: TRBJ1-1; d_gene: NA; v_gene: TRBV18; CDR3aa: CASSPQGSDTEAFF
j_gene: TRBJ2-7; d_gene: NA; v_gene: TRBV7-8; CDR3aa: CASSYSGTLPYEQYF
j_gene: TRBJ2-7; d_gene: NA; v_gene: TRBV20-1; CDR3aa: CSFAIGGTAYEQYF
j_gene: TRBJ2-6; d_gene: NA; v_gene: TRBV9; CDR3aa: CASSVVGSGANVLTF
j_gene: TRBJ2-3; d_gene: NA; v_gene: TRBV11-2; CDR3aa: CASSLAPQGYIDTQYF
j_gene: TRBJ1-1; d_gene: TRBD1; v_gene: TRBV5-1; CDR3aa: CASSRFTGGGTEAFF
j_gene: TRBJ2-7; d_gene: NA; v_gene: TRBV9; CDR3aa: CASSGGGIRSEQYF
j_gene: TRBJ2-3; d_gene: TRBD2; v_gene: TRBV6-5; CDR3aa: CASSYTGGGTDTQYF
j_gene: TRBJ1-2; d_gene: NA; v_gene: TRBV6-4; CDR3aa: CASRTAGADGYTF
j_gene: TRBJ2-2; d_gene: TRBD2; v_gene: TRBV27; CDR3aa: CASSFLAGVAGELFF
j_gene: TRBJ2-7; d_gene: NA; v_gene: TRBV5-1; CDR3aa: CASSPGLYELTYEQYF
j_gene: TRBJ2-1; d_gene: NA; v_gene: TRBV7-9; CDR3aa: CASSPSSLDNEQFF
j_gene: TRBJ1-2; d_gene: NA; v_gene: TRBV20-1; CDR3aa: CSARDQTSYGYTF
j_gene: TRBJ1-1; d_gene: TRBD1; v_gene: TRBV29-1; CDR3aa: CSATGTGGVETEAFF
j_gene: TRBJ2-1; d_gene: TRBD1; v_gene: TRBV5-1; CDR3aa: CASSLATQGLNEQFF
j_gene: TRBJ1-6; d_gene: TRBD1; v_gene: TRBV6-1; CDR3aa: CASSTDRVRSPLHF
j_gene: TRBJ2-1; d_gene: TRBD2; v_gene: TRBV27; CDR3aa: CASSLAGLAGEYNEQFF
j_gene: TRBJ2-3; d_gene: NA; v_gene: TRBV18; CDR3aa: CASSGQGDTQYF
j_gene: TRBJ2-7; d_gene: NA; v_gene: TRBV7-2; CDR3aa: CASSYAGGVGDEQYF
j_gene: TRBJ2-7; d_gene: NA; v_gene: TRBV7-9; CDR3aa: CASSRLTQGEEQYF
j_gene: TRBJ2-1; d_gene: TRBD2; v_gene: TRBV12-5; CDR3aa: CASGPPGTSGSSYNEQFF
j_gene: TRBJ2-7; d_gene: NA; v_gene: TRBV6-5; CDR3aa: CASSYAHSDEQYF
j_gene: TRBJ2-1; d_gene: NA; v_gene: TRBV6-2/TRBV6-3; CDR3aa: CASSLSGYYEQFF